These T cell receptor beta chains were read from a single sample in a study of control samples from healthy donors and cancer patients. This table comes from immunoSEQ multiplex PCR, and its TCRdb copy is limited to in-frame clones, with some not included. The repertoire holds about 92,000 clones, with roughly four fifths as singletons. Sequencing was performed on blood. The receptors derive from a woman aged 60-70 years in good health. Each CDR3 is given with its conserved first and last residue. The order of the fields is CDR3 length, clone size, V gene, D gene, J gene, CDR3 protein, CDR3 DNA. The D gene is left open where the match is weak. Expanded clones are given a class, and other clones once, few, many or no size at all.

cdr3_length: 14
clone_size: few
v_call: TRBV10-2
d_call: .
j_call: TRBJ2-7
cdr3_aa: CASSESHINGEQYF
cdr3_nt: TGCGCCAGCAGTGAGAGTCACATTAACGGCGAGCAGTACTTC

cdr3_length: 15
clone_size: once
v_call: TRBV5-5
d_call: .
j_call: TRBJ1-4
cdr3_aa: CASTKVGGMDEKLFF
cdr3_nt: TGTGCCAGCACCAAGGTCGGGGGGATGGATGAAAAACTGTTTTTT

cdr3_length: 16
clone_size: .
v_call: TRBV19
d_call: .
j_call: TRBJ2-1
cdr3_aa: CASSNRPESSYNEQFF
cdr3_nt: TGTGCCAGTAGTAACCGTCCCGAGAGCTCCTACAATGAGCAGTTCTTC

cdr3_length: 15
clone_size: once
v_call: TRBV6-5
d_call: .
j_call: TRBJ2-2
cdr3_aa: CASNRRRANTGELFF
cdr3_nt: TGTGCCAGCAACCGCCGGAGGGCCAACACCGGGGAGCTGTTTTTT

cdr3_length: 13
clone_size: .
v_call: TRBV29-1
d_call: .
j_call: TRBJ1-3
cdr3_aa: CSVGRGAGNTIYF
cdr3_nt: TGCAGCGTGGGAAGGGGGGCGGGAAACACCATATATTTT

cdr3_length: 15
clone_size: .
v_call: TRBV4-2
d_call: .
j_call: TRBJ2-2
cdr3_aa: CASSQDPGGTGELFF
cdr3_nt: TGTGCCAGCAGCCAAGACCCAGGAGGCACCGGGGAGCTGTTTTTT

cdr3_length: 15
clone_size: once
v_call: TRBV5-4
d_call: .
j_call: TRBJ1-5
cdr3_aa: CANTYGGGGNQPQHF
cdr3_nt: TGTGCCAACACCTATGGGGGGGGCGGCAATCAGCCCCAGCATTTT

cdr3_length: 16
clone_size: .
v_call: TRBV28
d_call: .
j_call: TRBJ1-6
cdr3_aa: CASSSFGGYYNSPLHF
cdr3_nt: TGTGCCAGCAGTTCATTCGGGGGTTACTATAATTCACCCCTCCACTTT

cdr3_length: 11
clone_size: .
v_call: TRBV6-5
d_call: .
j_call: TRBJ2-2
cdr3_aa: CASRGTGELFF
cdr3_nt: TGTGCCAGCAGGGGAACCGGGGAGCTGTTTTTT

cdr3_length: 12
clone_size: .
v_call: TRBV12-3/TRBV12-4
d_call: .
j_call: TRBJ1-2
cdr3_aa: CASSFGAYGYTF
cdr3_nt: TGTGCCAGCAGTTTTGGGGCATATGGCTACACCTTC

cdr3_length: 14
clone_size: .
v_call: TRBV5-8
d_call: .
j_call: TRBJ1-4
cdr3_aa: CASSYYTGNEKLFF
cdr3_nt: TGTGCCAGCAGCTATTACACGGGCAATGAAAAACTGTTTTTT

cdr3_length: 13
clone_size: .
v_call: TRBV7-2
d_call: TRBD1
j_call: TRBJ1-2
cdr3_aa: CASRRDRNYGYTF
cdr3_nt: TGTGCCAGCAGACGGGACAGGAACTATGGCTACACCTTC